The rows below give T cell receptor beta chains drawn from one sample of a study of technical replicates of blood from a handful of donors. Some clones are missing from TCRdb's copy, which holds only in-frame ones; the method was immunoSEQ multiplex PCR. The data hold roughly 80,000 clones, with approximately 94% observed a single time. The specimen was T cells isolated from PBMCs. Receptors originate from a human donor in good health. CDR3s include the opening cysteine and the closing phenylalanine or tryptophan. Each record gives: D gene, clone size, J gene, V gene, CDR3 protein, CDR3 DNA. A D gene is named only where the DNA matches it firmly. A clone size is listed for some rows: how often the clone was seen (once, few, many), or a class if it is expanded.

. | . | TRBJ1-4 | TRBV28 | CASSEVGGGEKLFF | TGTGCCAGCAGTGAAGTCGGGGGTGGGGAAAAACTGTTTTTT
. | . | TRBJ2-1 | TRBV12-1 | CASSGGTVENEQFF | TGTGCCAGCAGCGGCGGGACAGTCGAAAATGAGCAGTTCTTC
TRBD2 | once | TRBJ2-1 | TRBV6-4 | CASSDSEAGTYNEQFF | TGTGCCAGCAGTGACTCAGAAGCGGGAACGTACAATGAGCAGTTCTTC
. | . | TRBJ1-1 | TRBV27 | CASSTTINTEAFF | TGTGCCAGCAGTACTACCATCAACACTGAAGCTTTCTTT
. | . | TRBJ2-7 | TRBV6-6 | CASTGEQGNQYF | TGTGCCAGCACCGGAGAACAGGGAAACCAGTACTTC
TRBD1 | . | TRBJ2-1 | TRBV19 | CASKRAGGDEQFF | TGTGCCAGTAAAAGGGCAGGGGGCGATGAGCAGTTCTTC
TRBD1 | . | TRBJ1-3 | TRBV19 | CASSILEGGSSGNTIYF | TGTGCCAGTAGTATTCTGGAAGGGGGCTCCTCTGGAAACACCATATATTTT
. | . | TRBJ1-2 | TRBV5-6 | CASSDTGNYGYTF | TGTGCCAGCAGCGATACAGGGAACTATGGCTACACCTTC
. | . | TRBJ1-2 | TRBV7-9 | CASSLGQGGRYTF | TGTGCCAGCAGCTTAGGGCAGGGAGGTCGCTACACCTTC
TRBD1 | once | TRBJ2-7 | TRBV6-1 | CASSETGGILYEQYF | TGTGCCAGCAGTGAAACAGGGGGGATTCTCTACGAGCAGTACTTC
. | . | TRBJ2-3 | TRBV7-3 | CASSSPQGRGDTQYF | TGTGCCAGCAGCTCCCCCCAGGGACGGGGGGATACGCAGTATTTT
. | . | TRBJ2-1 | TRBV4-1 | CASSQETSYNEQFF | TGCGCCAGCAGCCAAGAAACTTCCTACAATGAGCAGTTCTTC
. | once | TRBJ1-3 | TRBV2 | CASNAGGVGNTIYF | TGTGCCAGCAACGCTGGGGGGGTTGGAAACACCATATATTTT
. | . | TRBJ2-7 | TRBV7-8 | CASSLAVYEQYF | TGTGCCAGCAGCTTAGCCGTCTACGAGCAGTACTTC
TRBD2 | . | TRBJ2-7 | TRBV6-5 | CASSLIAGRYEQYF | TGTGCCAGCAGTCTTATAGCGGGGCGCTACGAGCAGTACTTC
. | once | TRBJ1-3 | TRBV7-8 | CASSLGTGRGNTIYF | TGTGCCAGCAGCTTAGGAACAGGCCGCGGAAACACCATATATTTT
. | . | TRBJ2-5 | TRBV15 | CATSREGSRFTLKETQYF | TGTGCCACCAGCAGAGAGGGCTCCAGGTTTACCTTAAAAGAGACCCAGTACTTC
TRBD1 | . | TRBJ1-1 | TRBV7-9 | CASSLGRGGFNWAFF | TGTGCCAGCAGCTTAGGTCGAGGGGGCTTTAATTGGGCTTTCTTT
. | . | TRBJ2-1 | TRBV4-1 | CASSQWTDRVRDEQFF | TGCGCCAGCAGCCAGTGGACAGACCGGGTGCGTGATGAGCAGTTCTTC
TRBD1 | . | TRBJ2-5 | TRBV29-1 | CSVWDRAGDQYF | TGCAGCGTCTGGGACAGGGCCGGCGACCAGTACTTC
TRBD2 | . | TRBJ2-7 | TRBV4-2 | CASSRGLAGGPHEQYF | TGTGCCAGCAGCCGAGGACTAGCGGGAGGGCCCCACGAGCAGTACTTC
TRBD2 | . | TRBJ2-3 | TRBV7-3 | CASSLNPTSGLGTDTQYF | TGTGCCAGCAGCTTAAATCCCACTAGCGGATTAGGCACAGATACGCAGTATTTT
. | . | TRBJ1-2 | TRBV4-2 | CASSPDRDRHYGYTF | TGTGCCAGCAGCCCGGACAGAGACAGACACTATGGCTACACCTTC
. | . | TRBJ2-2 | TRBV2 | CASSEATSRGNTGELFF | TGTGCCAGCAGTGAAGCAACTTCCAGGGGCAACACCGGGGAGCTGTTTTTT
TRBD1 | . | TRBJ2-5 | TRBV4-2 | CASSQVGGQGETQYF | TGTGCCAGCAGCCAAGTCGGAGGACAGGGAGAGACCCAGTACTTC
. | few | TRBJ2-6 | TRBV30 | CASGTDLSGANVLTF | TGTGCCTCAGGGACTGACTTATCTGGGGCCAACGTCCTGACTTTC
. | . | TRBJ2-2 | TRBV7-3 | CASSLTQQGILAGELFF | TGTGCCAGCAGCTTAACCCAACAGGGTATTCTGGCCGGGGAGCTGTTTTTT
TRBD2 | . | TRBJ2-1 | TRBV7-3 | CASSELAGSLYNEQFF | TGTGCCAGCAGCGAATTAGCGGGTTCGCTCTACAATGAGCAGTTCTTC
. | . | TRBJ1-5 | TRBV28 | CASSFSDFRNQPQHF | TGTGCCAGCAGTTTTAGTGATTTTCGCAATCAGCCCCAGCATTTT
. | . | TRBJ2-7 | TRBV28 | CASSSLDFRYEQYF | TGTGCCAGCAGTTCTTTGGACTTCCGCTACGAGCAGTACTTC
. | . | TRBJ1-3 | TRBV6-5 | CASSYDRDMSGNTIYF | TGTGCCAGCAGTTACGACCGGGACATGTCTGGAAACACCATATATTTT
. | . | TRBJ2-3 | TRBV9 | CASSSELLSTDTQYF | TGTGCCAGCAGCTCGGAGCTACTAAGCACAGATACGCAGTATTTT
TRBD2 | . | TRBJ2-5 | TRBV4-1 | CASSQDSLSGIGYQETQYF | TGCGCCAGCAGCCAAGACTCCTTAAGCGGGATCGGGTACCAAGAGACCCAGTACTTC
TRBD1 | . | TRBJ2-5 | TRBV6-1 | CASRPTGVETQYF | TGTGCCAGCAGGCCCACAGGGGTAGAGACCCAGTACTTC
TRBD2 | . | TRBJ2-7 | TRBV11-2 | CASSLVRASGSSYEQYF | TGTGCCAGCAGCTTAGTTCGGGCTAGCGGGAGCTCCTACGAGCAGTACTTC
. | . | TRBJ2-7 | TRBV16 | CASLPSTAGEQYF | TGTGCCAGCCTCCCGAGTACAGCTGGCGAGCAGTACTTC
. | . | TRBJ1-2 | TRBV18 | CASSPSSANYGYTF | TGTGCCAGCTCACCCTCTTCCGCTAACTATGGCTACACCTTC
. | . | TRBJ1-2 | TRBV9 | CASSAGTNYGYTF | TGTGCCAGCAGCGCCGGGACTAACTATGGCTACACCTTC
. | . | TRBJ2-1 | TRBV5-4 | CASSLNGYNEQFF | TGTGCCAGCAGCTTGAACGGCTACAATGAGCAGTTCTTC
TRBD1 | . | TRBJ1-2 | TRBV29-1 | CSAPRTGEGYTF | TGCAGCGCCCCGAGGACAGGGGAGGGCTACACCTTC
TRBD2 | . | TRBJ2-7 | TRBV10-3 | CAISESEREGLEQYF | TGTGCCATCAGTGAGTCGGAGCGGGAGGGCCTCGAGCAGTACTTC
. | . | TRBJ1-2 | TRBV25-1 | CASSESGRTALGYTF | TGTGCCAGCAGTGAATCTGGGAGAACAGCCCTAGGCTACACCTTC
TRBD1 | . | TRBJ2-3 | TRBV29-1 | CSVERGPDTQYF | TGCAGCGTTGAAAGGGGGCCAGATACGCAGTATTTT
TRBD2 | . | TRBJ2-5 | TRBV18 | CASSTGLAAETQYF | TGTGCCAGCTCAACGGGACTAGCGGCAGAGACCCAGTACTTC
. | . | TRBJ2-7 | TRBV5-4 | CASSADWSYEQYF | TGTGCCAGCAGCGCGGACTGGTCCTACGAGCAGTACTTC
TRBD1 | . | TRBJ1-5 | TRBV2 | CASSGTAYSNQPQHF | TGTGCCAGCAGCGGGACAGCTTATAGCAATCAGCCCCAGCATTTT
TRBD1 | . | TRBJ1-5 | TRBV5-4 | CASSSKDRGWLNQPQHF | TGTGCCAGCAGCTCAAAGGACAGGGGGTGGTTAAATCAGCCCCAGCATTTT
TRBD1 | . | TRBJ1-5 | TRBV19 | CASTELGTGNNQPQHF | TGTGCCAGTACTGAGTTAGGGACAGGGAACAATCAGCCCCAGCATTTT
. | . | TRBJ1-5 | TRBV19 | CASSIFPPQGDNQPQHF | TGTGCCAGTAGTATCTTTCCCCCCCAAGGGGACAATCAGCCCCAGCATTTT
TRBD2 | . | TRBJ2-7 | TRBV18 | CASSPPAGGPSYEQYF | TGTGCCAGCTCACCACCGGCGGGAGGTCCCTCCTACGAGCAGTACTTC
. | . | TRBJ1-2 | TRBV6-6 | CASSHNYGYTF | TGTGCCAGCAGTCATAACTATGGCTACACCTTC
. | few | TRBJ1-1 | TRBV29-1 | CSVRMIGETGSTEAFF | TGCAGCGTTCGAATGATCGGGGAAACCGGGAGCACTGAAGCTTTCTTT